The 11 T cell receptor beta chains listed next were all sequenced from one sample in a study of shared clonotypes between healthy human individuals. CD8 cells classed as naive were CD45RO-negative and positively selected for CCR7, excluding terminally differentiated effector memory CD45RA+ cells. Profiled with immunoSEQ multiplex PCR; TCRdb holds only in-frame clones, not every one. The sample lists roughly 590,000 clones, over 95% occurring once. What was sequenced was naive CD8+ T cells sorted from blood. The receptors derive from a woman in her twenties or thirties in good health.

The chain links TRBV6-1 to TRBJ1-5; 8 bases line up with TRBD1. The CDR3 length is 15 residues. V gave up 2 bases and J gave up 7 bases; unmatched junction bases: 7. Germline CDR1 and CDR2: MNHNS and SASEGT. CDR3 residues: CASSEWTGRRQPQHF. DNA for the CDR3: TGTGCCAGCAGTGAATGGACAGGGCGGAGGCAGCCCCAGCATTTT.

A single count supports this clone. This sequence joins TRBV6-4 and TRBJ2-1, with 7 bases matching TRBD2. CDR1 and CDR2 (germline): MRHNA, SNTAGT. The CDR3 extends over 15 amino acids. The V gene end was trimmed by 5 bases and the J gene end by 11 bases; junction bases not matched to a gene: 15. The CDR3 is CASSYQGGSPLQQFF. CDR3 bases: TGTGCCAGCAGTTACCAGGGCGGGAGTCCCCTTCAGCAGTTCTTC.

The J gene is TRBJ1-1, the V gene TRBV5-1; 7 nucleotides agree with TRBD1. The CDR3 length is 14 residues. Per the germline V gene, CDR1 is SGHRS and CDR2 is YFSETQ. V lost 4 bases to trimming and J lost 4 bases; unmatched junction nucleotides: 7. For the CDR3, the DNA is TGCGCCAGCAGCGCGACAGGGTTGGGCACTGAAGCTTTCTTT. Its translation: CASSATGLGTEAFF.

The CDR3 DNA sequence: TGTGCCAGTAGTATAGCTAGCGGGGACAGTTACGAGCAGTACTTC. This gives the protein CASSIASGDSYEQYF. The V and J genes are TRBV19 and TRBJ2-7, with 9 bases matching TRBD2. Looked up from germline, CDR1 is LNHDA and CDR2 is SQIVND (reference sequence). With V trimmed by 1 base and J by 4 bases, 5 bases remained unmatched. This CDR3 region has 15 residues.

The gene calls are TRBV2 and TRBJ1-4, with TRBD1 matching 9 bases. Trimming at V came to 7 bases and at J to 4 bases, leaving 4 bases not matched to a gene. The CDR3 loop spans 14 amino acids. CDR1 and CDR2 (germline): SNHLY, FYNNEI. As DNA, the CDR3 is TGTGCCAGCATCCCGGGACAGGGTAATGAAAAACTGTTTTTT. Its protein product is CASIPGQGNEKLFF.

The genes are TRBV29-1 and TRBJ1-1; D is undetermined. CDR1 and CDR2 from the germline V gene are SQVTM and ANQGSEA. The ends were cut back, 3 bases at V and 11 bases at J, with 10 bases in the middle. The CDR3 is 10 residues long. As DNA, the CDR3 is TGCAGCGTTGACGCGGGGTGGGCTTTCTTT. It specifies CSVDAGWAFF.

This chain joins TRBV9 and TRBJ2-7; D assignment may be TRBD1 or TRBD2 (5 bases each). The germline CDR1 and CDR2 sequences are SGDLS and YYNGEE. The V end lost 2 bases, the J end lost 1 base, and 10 bases lay between the germline ends. The CDR3 extends over 14 amino acids. The CDR3 is CASSVDGASYEQYF. CDR3 in DNA: TGTGCCAGCAGCGTTGACGGGGCATCCTACGAGCAGTACTTC.

The genes are TRBV4-1 and TRBJ2-1; 11 bases match TRBD1. Germline V CDR1 and CDR2: MGHRA, YSYEKL. V lost 1 base, J lost 3 bases, and 5 bases stayed unmatched. The CDR3 spans 17 residues. CDR3 coding DNA: TGCGCCAGCAGCCAAGGGACAGGGGGCCCCCTCTACAATGAGCAGTTCTTC. Amino acids: CASSQGTGGPLYNEQFF.

V is TRBV28 and J is TRBJ2-1, with D hard to call. The ends were cut back, 6 bases at V and 0 bases at J, with 12 bases in the middle. Germline V lookup: CDR1 MDHEN, CDR2 SYDVKM. The CDR3 covers 15 residues. CDR3 sequence (DNA): TGTGCCAGCAGACCTCCAGGAGCCTCCTACAATGAGCAGTTCTTC. Its translation: CASRPPGASYNEQFF.

The chain carries TRBV6-5 and TRBJ1-4; D remains ambiguous. CDR1 and CDR2 (germline): MNHEY, SVGAGI. V lost 4 bases to trimming and J lost 8 bases, with 5 bases between them. The CDR3 has 11 residues. The CDR3 sequence: CASSSGEKLFF. The DNA for the CDR3 is TGTGCCAGCAGTTCTGGAGAAAAACTGTTTTTT.

The chain has TRBV2 and TRBJ2-7, with 7 bases fitting TRBD2. CDR1 is SNHLY, CDR2 FYNNEI, per germline. Trimming cost V 2 bases and J 5 bases; bases outside gene matches: 9. The CDR3 has 15 amino acids. Here the CDR3 reads CASSETGEGPHEQYF. CDR3 DNA sequence: TGTGCCAGCAGTGAAACGGGGGAGGGGCCGCACGAGCAGTACTTC.